This record looks at one TCR beta chain sequence and its context. The CDR3 consists of 15 residues. The V gene end was trimmed by 3 bases and the J gene end by 3 bases; junction bases not matched to a gene: 3. Germline-derived CDR1 and CDR2 are SGDLS and YYNGEE. This sample is drawn from a study of blood T cell repertoires in COVID-19. Study summary: From the United States, Italy and Spain came samples of acute and convalescent COVID-19. T cells, B-cell-depleted T cells, or PBMCs provided the cDNA or gDNA that served as material.

Authors' processing steps: Reference gene primer amplification yielded estimated nucleated cell counts. Assay used: immunoSEQ multiplex PCR; TCRdb lists only in-frame clones, some missing. V, J and clone size derive from that table, while D and trimming were established from the DNA sequence. The sample holds roughly 250,000 clones, around 89% seen once. The receptor was derived from a man between 25 and 39 years old with acute or convalescent COVID-19. Sample: peripheral blood. The chain is built from TRBV9 and TRBJ2-1; TRBD2 aligns across 10 bases. CDR3: CASSEAGGYYNEQFF. CDR3 DNA: TGTGCCAGCAGCGAAGCGGGGGGGTACTACAATGAGCAGTTCTTC.